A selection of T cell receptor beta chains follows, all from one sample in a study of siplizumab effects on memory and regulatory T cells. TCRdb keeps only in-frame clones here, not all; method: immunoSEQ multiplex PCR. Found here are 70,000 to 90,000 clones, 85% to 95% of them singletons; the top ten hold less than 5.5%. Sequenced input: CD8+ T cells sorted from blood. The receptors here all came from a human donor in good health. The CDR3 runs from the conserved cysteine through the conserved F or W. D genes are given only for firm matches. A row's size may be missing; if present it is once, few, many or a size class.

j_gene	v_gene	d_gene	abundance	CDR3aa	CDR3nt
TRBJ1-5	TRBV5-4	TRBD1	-	CASSLGGTDQPQHF	TGTGCCAGCAGCTTGGGGGGGACAGATCAGCCCCAGCATTTT
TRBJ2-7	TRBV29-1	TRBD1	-	CSVWTGSYEQYF	TGCAGCGTTTGGACAGGGTCATACGAGCAGTACTTC
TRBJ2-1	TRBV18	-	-	CASSPQGAYNEQFF	TGTGCCAGCTCACCACAGGGAGCCTACAATGAGCAGTTCTTC
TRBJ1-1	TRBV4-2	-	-	CASSQERDGGHTEAFF	TGTGCCAGCAGCCAAGAACGGGATGGGGGCCACACTGAAGCTTTCTTT
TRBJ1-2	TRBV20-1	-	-	CSARNTYGYTF	TGCAGTGCCCGAAACACCTATGGCTACACCTTC
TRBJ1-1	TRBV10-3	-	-	CAISDSRSSEAFF	TGTGCCATCAGTGACTCGAGGTCCAGTGAAGCTTTCTTT
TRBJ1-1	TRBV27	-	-	CASSLSPNTEAFF	TGTGCCAGCAGTTTATCCCCAAACACTGAAGCTTTCTTT
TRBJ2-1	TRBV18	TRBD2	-	CASSLERLAGGPPWFNEQFF	TGTGCCAGCTCACTAGAAAGACTAGCGGGGGGCCCCCCTTGGTTCAATGAGCAGTTCTTC
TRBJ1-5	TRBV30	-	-	CAWSVGANQPQHF	TGTGCCTGGAGTGTGGGGGCCAATCAGCCCCAGCATTTT
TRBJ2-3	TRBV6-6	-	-	CASRENGDTQYF	TGTGCCAGCAGAGAAAATGGTGATACGCAGTATTTT
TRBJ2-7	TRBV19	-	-	CASSPGGAEQYF	TGTGCCAGTAGTCCGGGGGGCGCTGAGCAGTACTTC
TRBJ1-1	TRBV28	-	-	CASSLGEVVNTEAFF	TGTGCCAGCAGTTTAGGGGAGGTGGTGAACACTGAAGCTTTCTTT
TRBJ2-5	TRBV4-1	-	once	CASSQVLRETQYF	TGCGCCAGCAGCCAAGTATTAAGAGAGACCCAGTACTTC
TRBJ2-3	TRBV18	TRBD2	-	CASSFSGTSGSTDTQYF	TGTGCCAGCTCATTCTCCGGGACTAGCGGGTCCACAGATACGCAGTATTTT
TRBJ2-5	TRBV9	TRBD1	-	CASSEMGQGETQYF	TGTGCCAGCAGCGAAATGGGACAGGGGGAGACCCAGTACTTC
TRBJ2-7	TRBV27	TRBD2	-	CASSTAGGATYEQYF	TGTGCCAGCAGTACCGCCGGGGGGGCGACCTACGAGCAGTACTTC
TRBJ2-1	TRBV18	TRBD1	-	CASSSGTGFNEQFF	TGTGCCAGCTCGTCCGGGACAGGGTTTAATGAGCAGTTCTTC
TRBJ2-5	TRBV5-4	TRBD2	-	CASSNLLAGAKETQYF	TGTGCCAGCAGCAACCTTCTAGCGGGGGCCAAAGAGACCCAGTACTTC
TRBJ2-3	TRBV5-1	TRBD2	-	CASSLLSGGLEDTQYF	TGCGCCAGCAGCTTGTTGTCGGGGGGGCTGGAAGATACGCAGTATTTT
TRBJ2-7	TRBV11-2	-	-	CASSNLGRPYEQYF	TGTGCCAGCAGCAACCTGGGGCGACCCTACGAGCAGTACTTC
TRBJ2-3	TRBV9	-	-	CASSAPHGVDTQYF	TGTGCCAGCAGCGCCCCCCACGGTGTCGATACGCAGTATTTT
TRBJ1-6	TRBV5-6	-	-	CASSLGGSQNSPLHF	TGTGCCAGCAGCTTGGGGGGCTCGCAGAATTCACCCCTCCACTTT
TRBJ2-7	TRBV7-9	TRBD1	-	CASSSGTESSYEQYF	TGTGCCAGCAGCTCGGGGACAGAGAGCTCCTACGAGCAGTACTTC
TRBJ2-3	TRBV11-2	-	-	CASSSPGDRPDTQYF	TGTGCCAGCAGCTCCCCAGGGGATCGCCCAGATACGCAGTATTTT
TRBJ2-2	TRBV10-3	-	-	CAISPTWAANTGELFF	TGTGCCATCAGCCCAACGTGGGCCGCGAACACCGGGGAGCTGTTTTTT